What follows are 20 T cell receptor beta chains derived from one specimen sequenced in a study of blood T cell repertoires in COVID-19. Profiling relied on immunoSEQ multiplex PCR, and the TCRdb table lists in-frame clones only, not all of them. The sample has around 200,000 clones, under 90% seen once. The sequenced material came from peripheral blood. These receptors all come from a woman between 35 and 50 years old with active or convalescent COVID-19.

In its sample, this clone was seen once. The rearrangement links TRBV15 to TRBJ1-2, with TRBD1 as a possible D gene (5 bases). V lost 0 bases to trimming and J lost 3 bases, with 14 bases between them. This CDR3 comprises 16 residues. Germline CDR1 and CDR2: LNHNV and YYDKDF (reference sequence). CDR3 amino acids: CATSRDLGGVDYGYTF. CDR3 bases: TGTGCCACCAGCAGAGATCTGGGAGGGGTTGACTATGGCTACACCTTC.

In its sample, this clone was seen a few times. This chain joins TRBV27 and TRBJ1-4, with 8 nucleotides matching TRBD1. This CDR3 has 16 amino acids. Looked up from germline, CDR1 is MNHEY and CDR2 is SMNVEV (reference sequence). The junction had 12 bases not matched to a gene; V was cut back by 5 bases and J by 7 bases. CDR3 in amino acids: CASSRVAGQGGEKLFF. Here the CDR3 DNA reads TGTGCCAGCAGTCGGGTAGCCGGACAGGGTGGTGAAAAACTGTTTTTT.

This clone was seen more than once but under ten times. The gene calls are TRBV7-2 and TRBJ1-2, with a weak D call TRBD1 (6 bases). CDR3 size: 14 residues. Germline V lookup: CDR1 SGHTA, CDR2 FQGNSA. The V gene lost 1 base and the J gene lost 6 bases, with 12 bases spanning the gap. The CDR3 DNA reads as TGTGCCAGCAGCTTAGATGCGGGGGCGAATGGCTACACCTTC. Residues: CASSLDAGANGYTF. The complete variable domain, with remaining parts taken from reference TRBV7-2 and TRBJ1-2, reads GAGVSQSPSNKVTEKGKDVELRCDPISGHTALYWYRQSLGQGLEFLIYFQGNSAPDKSGLPSDRFSAERTGGSVSTLTIQRTQQEDSAVYLCASSLDAGANGYTFGSGTRLTVV.

The V and J genes are TRBV11-3 and TRBJ1-6; D is perhaps TRBD1 (5 bases). CDR3 length equals 14 residues. Trimming cost V 6 bases and J 8 bases, with 14 bases left between them. Germline assignment: CDR1 SGHNT and CDR2 YENEEA. The CDR3: CASRSGTSDSPLHF. DNA for the CDR3: TGTGCCAGCAGAAGCGGGACTTCGGATTCACCCCTCCACTTT. Based on the CDR3 plus reference TRBV11-3 and TRBJ1-6, the full variable domain is EAGVVQSPRYKIIEKKQPVAFWCNPISGHNTLYWYLQNLGQGPELLIRYENEEAVDDSQLPKDRFSAERLKGVDSTLKIQPAELGDSAVYLCASRSGTSDSPLHFGNGTRLTVT.

The genes are TRBV7-9 and TRBJ2-1; TRBD2 matches 8 bases. Germline V gene lookup returns CDR1 SEHNR and CDR2 FQNEAQ (reference sequence). The CDR3 sequence is 16 residues long. The V gene end was trimmed by 6 bases and the J gene end by 10 bases; junction bases not matched to a gene: 17. The CDR3 DNA reads as TGTGCCAGCAGTTATCGGATAGCGGGACCCCAGGGGGAGCAGTTCTTC. As protein: CASSYRIAGPQGEQFF.

This clone was seen many times. The rearrangement links TRBV10-3 to TRBJ1-4; TRBD1 aligns across 8 bases. Germline lookup yields CDR1 ENHRY and CDR2 SYGVKD. After removal of 6 bases from V and 7 bases from J, the junction contained 7 bases not matched to a gene. The CDR3 is made up of 14 amino acids. The chain's CDR3 is CAIRDGQGGEKLFF. The CDR3, as DNA: TGTGCCATCAGAGATGGACAGGGTGGTGAAAAACTGTTTTTT.

This chain joins TRBV5-4 and TRBJ2-1; TRBD2 might be the D (5 bases). Germline CDR1 is SGHNT and CDR2 is YYREEE (reference sequence). This CDR3 is built from 17 residues. Trimming cost V 0 bases and J 6 bases, with 19 bases left between them. Here the CDR3 reads CASSLAGVSFVLNEQFF. CDR3 in DNA: TGTGCCAGCAGCTTGGCCGGGGTATCTTTCGTGCTCAATGAGCAGTTCTTC. The complete variable domain, with remaining parts taken from reference TRBV5-4 and TRBJ2-1, reads ETGVTQSPTHLIKTRGQQVTLRCSSQSGHNTVSWYQQALGQGPQFIFQYYREEENGRGNFPPRFSGLQFPNYSSELNVNALELDDSALYLCASSLAGVSFVLNEQFFGPGTRLTVL.

The chain carries TRBV28 and TRBJ1-2; 11 bases are shared with TRBD1. Germline-derived CDR1 and CDR2 are MDHEN and SYDVKM. The CDR3 is made up of 17 amino acids. Losses at the gene ends were 5 bases for V and 0 bases for J; bases not matched to a gene: 8. For the CDR3, the DNA is TGTGCCAGCAGTAAAGGGACAGGGGGGAGAGCTAACTATGGCTACACCTTC. Translated: CASSKGTGGRANYGYTF.

V gene TRBV9 combines with J gene TRBJ1-3; no reliable D call. Germline values: CDR1 SGDLS, CDR2 YYNGEE. The length of the CDR3 is 16 residues. V lost 4 bases to trimming and J lost 0 bases, with 14 bases between them. CDR3 region: CASSSQEPSSGNTIYF. The CDR3 DNA reads as TGTGCCAGCAGCTCCCAGGAACCCAGCTCTGGAAACACCATATATTTT.

The V and J genes are TRBV6-4 and TRBJ2-7; 7 positions agree with TRBD1. Germline V gene sequence: CDR1 MRHNA, CDR2 SNTAGT. This CDR3 contains 13 residues. V lost 9 bases to trimming and J lost 3 bases; unmatched junction nucleotides: 8. CDR3 residues: CASSGQAIYEQYF. The CDR3, as DNA: TGTGCCAGTTCCGGACAGGCCATCTACGAGCAGTACTTC.

This rearrangement joins TRBV3-1 (or the pseudogene TRBV3-2) to TRBJ2-3; D is perhaps TRBD1 (6 bases). The CDR3 covers 17 residues. The germline V and J ends were trimmed by 10 bases and 3 bases, with 26 bases remaining between them. Germline V gives CDR1 LGHDT, CDR2 YNNKEL (reference sequence). CDR3 residues: CATSSQVVQGVTDTQYF. CDR3 in DNA: TGTGCCACCTCCAGCCAAGTAGTACAGGGTGTAACAGATACGCAGTATTTT.

The chain employs TRBV28 and TRBJ1-3, with 7 bases matching TRBD1. This CDR3 region has 14 residues. V dropped 4 bases and J dropped 2; count of bases not matched to a gene: 2. Germline-derived CDR1 and CDR2 are MDHEN and SYDVKM. The CDR3 DNA reads as TGTGCCAGCAGTTCTACAGGGGCTGGAAACACCATATATTTT. Residues: CASSSTGAGNTIYF.

J is TRBJ2-1 and V is TRBV20-1; 7 nucleotides align to TRBD2. The V segment lost 3 bases and the J segment 0 bases; nucleotides outside the gene matches: 8. This CDR3 contains 16 residues. The germline gives CDR1 DFQATT, CDR2 SNEGSKA (reference sequence). CDR3 sequence: CSASGPGGGSYNEQFF. The CDR3 DNA is TGCAGTGCTAGTGGGCCCGGCGGGGGCTCCTACAATGAGCAGTTCTTC.

The J gene is TRBJ2-3, the V gene TRBV6-2 or TRBV6-3; D might be TRBD1 (6 bases). CDR3 length equals 16 residues. CDR1 is MNHEY, CDR2 SVGEGT, per germline. V was pared by 6 bases and J by 0 bases, with 16 bases between. The CDR3 DNA is TGTGCCAGCAGCCCCGGGACACGGTCTAGCACAGATACGCAGTATTTT. It encodes CASSPGTRSSTDTQYF.

This clone was detected only a few times. The J gene is TRBJ1-1, the V gene TRBV30; D may be TRBD1 (5 bases). The V gene lost 1 base and the J gene lost 6 bases, with 9 bases spanning the gap. CDR3 length: 12 amino acids. From germline, CDR1 is GTSNPN and CDR2 SVGIG (reference sequence). CDR3 residues: CAWSAGGAEAFF. CDR3 nucleotide sequence: TGTGCCTGGAGTGCCGGGGGGGCTGAAGCTTTCTTT.

The V and J genes are TRBV19 and TRBJ1-2; no clear D. Germline values: CDR1 LNHDA, CDR2 SQIVND (reference sequence). CDR3 length: 14 residues. V lost 4 bases, J lost 4 bases, and 13 bases lay in between. The CDR3 loop is CASSTLSRGYGYTF. Written as DNA, the CDR3 is TGTGCCAGTAGTACCCTAAGTAGAGGCTATGGCTACACCTTC.

This clone was recorded a few times. The V and J genes are TRBV4-1 and TRBJ1-1; D not certain. CDR1 and CDR2 (germline): MGHRA, YSYEKL. The CDR3 consists of 13 residues. Trimming cost V 0 bases and J 5 bases, with 7 bases left between them. The CDR3 DNA sequence: TGCGCCAGCAGCCAAGATTGGAGAACTGAAGCTTTCTTT. Its protein is CASSQDWRTEAFF.

The chain employs TRBV27 and TRBJ1-2; no firm D call. V lost 5 bases, J lost 8 bases, and 15 bases lay in between. Germline V gene lookup returns CDR1 MNHEY and CDR2 SMNVEV (reference sequence). The CDR3 sequence is 13 residues long. The CDR3 region is CASSPNRDGGYTF. CDR3 in DNA: TGTGCCAGCAGTCCCAACCGGGATGGCGGCTACACCTTC.

The chain recombines TRBV3-1 (or the pseudogene TRBV3-2) with TRBJ2-5; 13 nucleotides match TRBD2. The J segment lost 5 bases and the V segment lost 3 bases, leaving 3 bases of the junction unmatched. Germline V CDR1 and CDR2: LGHDT, YNNKEL (reference sequence). The CDR3 runs 15 residues. The DNA for the CDR3 is TGTGCCAGCAGCCAGGGACTAGCGGGATCTGAGACCCAGTACTTC. This sequence encodes CASSQGLAGSETQYF.

The chain couples TRBV30 to TRBJ2-1; TRBD2 is a possible D gene (5 bases). Germline CDR1 GTSNPN, CDR2 SVGIG (reference sequence). Trimming shortened V by 1 base and J by 1 base, and 11 bases separated the two germline ends. The CDR3 spans 15 residues. CDR3 bases: TGTGCCTGGAGTGGTCCACTAGTTTCCTACAATGAGCAGTTCTTC. Its protein is CAWSGPLVSYNEQFF.